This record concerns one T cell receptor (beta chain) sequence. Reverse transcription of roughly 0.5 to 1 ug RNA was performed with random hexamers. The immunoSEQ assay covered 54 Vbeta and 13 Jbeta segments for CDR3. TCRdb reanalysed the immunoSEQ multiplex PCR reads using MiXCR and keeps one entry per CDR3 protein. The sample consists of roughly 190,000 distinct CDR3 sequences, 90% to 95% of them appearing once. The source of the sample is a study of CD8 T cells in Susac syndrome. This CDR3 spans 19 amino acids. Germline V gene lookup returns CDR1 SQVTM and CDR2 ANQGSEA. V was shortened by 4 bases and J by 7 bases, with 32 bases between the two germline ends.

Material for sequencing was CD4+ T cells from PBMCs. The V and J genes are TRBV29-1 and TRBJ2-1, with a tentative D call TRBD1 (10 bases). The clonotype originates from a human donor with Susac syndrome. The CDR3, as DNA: TGCAGCGTTGTGGTGGGGACAGGGGTCCTCGCGGGAGGGTTTAATGAGCAGTTCTTC. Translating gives CSVVVGTGVLAGGFNEQFF.